This T cell receptor (beta chain) comes out of a study of response to subunit inactivated influenza vaccine. Each CDR3 protein gets one entry after TCRdb re-called the RT-PCR reads with MiXCR. The table shows about 190,000 distinct CDR3 sequences, with 13% to 15% occurring only once. The CDR3 spans 16 residues. V dropped 5 bases and J dropped 2 bases, with 16 bases sitting between them. Per the germline V gene, CDR1 is SEHNR and CDR2 is FQNEAQ (reference sequence). Study results and limitations: The authors offered the suggestion that each seasonal influenza vaccination recruits few new T cells.

To note about this clonotype: Antigen: not known.

The receptor was derived from a man between 50 and 59 years old who received an inactivated influenza vaccine. The sequenced sample was CD8+ T cells sorted from PBMCs, obtained 5 days after vaccination. V and J are TRBV7-9 and TRBJ2-1; no clear D gene. The CDR3 DNA reads TGTGCCAGCAGCGGGCGAGGACCATCAGCCTACAATGAGCAGTTCTTC. Protein sequence: CASSGRGPSAYNEQFF.